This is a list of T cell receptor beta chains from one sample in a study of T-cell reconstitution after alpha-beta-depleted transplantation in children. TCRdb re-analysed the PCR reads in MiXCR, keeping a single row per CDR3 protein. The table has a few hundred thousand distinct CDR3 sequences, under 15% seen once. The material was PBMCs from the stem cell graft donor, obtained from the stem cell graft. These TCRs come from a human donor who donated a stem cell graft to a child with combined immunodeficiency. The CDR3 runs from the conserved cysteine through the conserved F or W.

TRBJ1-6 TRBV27 CASSGGTGRNSPLHF
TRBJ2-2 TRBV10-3 CAISEKSANTGELFF
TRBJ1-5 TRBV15 CATGTEYSNQPQHF
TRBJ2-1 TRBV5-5 CASSGTGYNEQFF
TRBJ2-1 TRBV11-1 CASSLEGRTSGSYEQFF
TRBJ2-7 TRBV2 CASTGLATYEQYF
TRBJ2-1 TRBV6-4 CASSDSGVNEQFF
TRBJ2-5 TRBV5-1 CASSTPAGGQETQYF
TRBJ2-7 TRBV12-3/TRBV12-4 CASSAESEGHEQYF
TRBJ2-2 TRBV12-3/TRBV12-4 CASSGWWASGSGAGELFF
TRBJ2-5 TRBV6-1 CASTPLAARETQYF
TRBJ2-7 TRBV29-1 CSVWGTGGSYEQYF
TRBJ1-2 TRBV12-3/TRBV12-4 CASSPTGNYGYTF
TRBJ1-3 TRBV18 CASSTSNSGNTIYF